The sequence of this T cell receptor beta chain was determined in a study of vaccination effects on CD4 cells after COVID-19. Study context: The study sampled a couple of convalescent patients 16 days and one week before vaccination. Overall study results and limits: Clonal contraction was marked in infection- and vaccine-induced clones late after vaccination.

The V segment lost 0 bases and the J segment 5 bases; nucleotides outside the gene matches: 3. There are 14 residues in the CDR3. CDR1 and CDR2 (germline): SGDLS, YYNGEE. Ahead of sequencing, the ViraFEST assay grew antigen-specific CD4+ T cells using viral peptide pools. The authors isolated CD4+ T cells after around nine days of culture. The individual was infected with SARS-CoV-2 between March and December 2020, as confirmed by PCR. It was with 10 IU/ml IL-2 and 9.5 to 10 ug/ml peptides that a few million PBMC per well were cultured. In the cultures, half the medium was exchanged for IL-2 medium on days 3 and 7. A note on this clone: Its antigen is unknown.

Method: immunoSEQ multiplex PCR; TCRdb's copy keeps in-frame clones and lacks some. Among around 30,000 clones listed, approximately 69% were seen once. The receptor's source is a human donor who had a prior SARS-CoV-2 infection. The sequences come from CD4+ T cells from PBMCs cultured with SARS-CoV-2 spike peptides, collected before COVID-19 vaccination. The chain recombines TRBV9 with TRBJ2-3, with 7 bases identical to TRBD2. The CDR3: CASSVVTGGDTQYF. CDR3 nucleotides: TGTGCCAGCAGCGTAGTAACGGGGGGAGATACGCAGTATTTT.